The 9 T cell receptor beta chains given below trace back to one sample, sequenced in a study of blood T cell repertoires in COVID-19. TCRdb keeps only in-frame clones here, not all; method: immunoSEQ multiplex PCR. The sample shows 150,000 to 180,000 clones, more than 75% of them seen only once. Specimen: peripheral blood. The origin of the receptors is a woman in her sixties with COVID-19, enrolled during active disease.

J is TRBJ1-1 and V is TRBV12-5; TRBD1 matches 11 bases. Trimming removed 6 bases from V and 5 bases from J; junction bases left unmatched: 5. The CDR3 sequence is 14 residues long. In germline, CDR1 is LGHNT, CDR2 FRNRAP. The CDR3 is CASGRTGGDTEAFF. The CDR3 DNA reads TGTGCTAGTGGGCGGACAGGGGGCGATACTGAAGCTTTCTTT.

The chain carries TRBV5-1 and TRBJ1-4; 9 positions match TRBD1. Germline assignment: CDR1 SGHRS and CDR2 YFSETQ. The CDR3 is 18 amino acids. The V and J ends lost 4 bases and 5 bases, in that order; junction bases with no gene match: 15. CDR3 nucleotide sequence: TGCGCCAGCAGCGCCATGACAGGGGGTTATAGAAAGAATGAAAAACTGTTTTTT. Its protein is CASSAMTGGYRKNEKLFF.

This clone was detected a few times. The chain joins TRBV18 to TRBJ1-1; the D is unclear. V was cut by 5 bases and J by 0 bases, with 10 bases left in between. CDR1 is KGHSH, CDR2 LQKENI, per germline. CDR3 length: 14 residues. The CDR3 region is CASSSARLNTEAFF. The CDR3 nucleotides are TGTGCCAGCTCATCTGCGCGGCTGAACACTGAAGCTTTCTTT.

As DNA, the CDR3 is TGTGCCAGCAGTCTACAGGGGGATGTGAACACCATATATTTT. Translation gives CASSLQGDVNTIYF. The genes are TRBV6-6 and TRBJ1-3; the match to TRBD1 covers 8 bases. The length of the CDR3 is 14 residues. Germline loops: CDR1 MNHNY, CDR2 SVGAGI (reference sequence). The J segment lost 7 bases and the V segment lost 5 bases, leaving 7 bases of the junction unmatched.

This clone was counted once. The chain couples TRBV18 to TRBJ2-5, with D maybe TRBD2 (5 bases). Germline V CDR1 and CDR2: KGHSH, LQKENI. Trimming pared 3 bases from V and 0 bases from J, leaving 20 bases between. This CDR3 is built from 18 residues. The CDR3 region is CASSPKTRQPTYQETQYF. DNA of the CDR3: TGTGCCAGCTCACCTAAAACTAGGCAGCCCACTTACCAAGAGACCCAGTACTTC.

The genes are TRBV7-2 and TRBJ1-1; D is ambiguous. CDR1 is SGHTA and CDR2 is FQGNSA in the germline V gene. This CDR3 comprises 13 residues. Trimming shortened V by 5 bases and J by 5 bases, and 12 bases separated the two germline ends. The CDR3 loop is CASSRRTGTEAFF. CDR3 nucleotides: TGTGCCAGCAGCCGACGGACGGGAACTGAAGCTTTCTTT.

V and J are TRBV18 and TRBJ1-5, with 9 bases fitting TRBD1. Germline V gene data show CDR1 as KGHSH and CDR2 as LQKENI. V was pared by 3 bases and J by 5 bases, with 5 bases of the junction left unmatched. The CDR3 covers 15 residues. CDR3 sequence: CASSPDRGPDQPQHF. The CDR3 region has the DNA TGTGCCAGCTCACCGGACAGGGGCCCCGATCAGCCCCAGCATTTT. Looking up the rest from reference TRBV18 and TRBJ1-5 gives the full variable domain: NAGVMQNPRHLVRRRGQEARLRCSPMKGHSHVYWYRQLPEEGLKFMVYLQKENIIDESGMPKERFSAEFPKEGPSILRIQQVVRGDSAAYFCASSPDRGPDQPQHFGDGTRLSIL.

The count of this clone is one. The CDR3 here is CASSTPGHWNEQYF. The CDR3 DNA reads TGTGCCAGCAGCACGCCGGGACACTGGAACGAGCAGTACTTC. This rearrangement joins TRBV7-9 to TRBJ2-7; maybe TRBD1 (6 bases). The CDR3 loop spans 14 amino acids. Germline V gives CDR1 SEHNR, CDR2 FQNEAQ (reference sequence). V lost 5 bases, J lost 5 bases, and 16 bases lay in between. Filled out from reference TRBV7-9 and TRBJ2-7, the complete variable domain reads DTGVSQNPRHKITKRGQNVTFRCDPISEHNRLYWYRQTLGQGPEFLTYFQNEAQLEKSRLLSDRFSAERPKGSFSTLEIQRTEQGDSAMYLCASSTPGHWNEQYFGPGTRLTVT.

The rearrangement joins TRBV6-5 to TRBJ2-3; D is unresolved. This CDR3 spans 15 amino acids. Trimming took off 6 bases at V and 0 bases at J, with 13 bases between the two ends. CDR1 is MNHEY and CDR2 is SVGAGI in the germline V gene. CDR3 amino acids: CASSPPGISTDTQYF. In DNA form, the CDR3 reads TGTGCCAGCAGCCCCCCCGGTATTAGCACAGATACGCAGTATTTT.